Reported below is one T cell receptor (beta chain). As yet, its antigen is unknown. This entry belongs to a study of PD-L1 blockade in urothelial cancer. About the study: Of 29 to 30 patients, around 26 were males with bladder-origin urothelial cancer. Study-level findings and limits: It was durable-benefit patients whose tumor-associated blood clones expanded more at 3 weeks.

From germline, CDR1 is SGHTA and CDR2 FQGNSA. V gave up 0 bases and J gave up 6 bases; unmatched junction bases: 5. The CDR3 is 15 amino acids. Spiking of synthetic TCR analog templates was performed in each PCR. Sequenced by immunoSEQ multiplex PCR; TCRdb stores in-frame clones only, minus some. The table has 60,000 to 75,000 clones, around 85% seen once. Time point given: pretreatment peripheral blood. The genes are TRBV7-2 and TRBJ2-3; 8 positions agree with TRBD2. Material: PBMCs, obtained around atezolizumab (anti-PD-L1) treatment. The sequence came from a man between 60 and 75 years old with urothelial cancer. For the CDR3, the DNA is TGTGCCAGCAGCTTAGCCGGGGGGGGCCTCGATACGCAGTATTTT. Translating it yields CASSLAGGGLDTQYF.